This T cell receptor (beta chain) was obtained from a study of cytomegalovirus exposure and HLA in healthy donors. This CDR3 is built from 12 residues. The V end lost 0 bases, the J end lost 6 bases, and 7 bases lay between the germline ends. Per the germline V gene, CDR1 is GTSNPN and CDR2 is SVGIG (reference sequence). Study-wide findings and caveats: Researchers reported from a later analysis that most CMV-associated TCR beta chains appeared HLA-restricted. With DRB1 most and HLA-C fewest, TCR association rates differed between HLA loci in a later analysis.

On this clone itself: Its antigen is unidentified.

The PCR made use of 60 Vbeta and 13 Jbeta primers. Sequenced by immunoSEQ multiplex PCR; TCRdb stores in-frame clones only, minus some. The sample lists about 140,000 clones; around four fifths were seen once. The chain is built from TRBV30 and TRBJ2-3; D gene unclear. The sample was PBMCs. The TCR sequence derives from a boy under 10 years old in good health and CMV-seronegative. The CDR3 sequence: CAWSVLSDTQYF. The CDR3 region has the DNA TGTGCCTGGAGTGTACTCTCGGATACGCAGTATTTT.